This T cell receptor beta chain was observed in a study of a mutant IDH1 vaccine in newly diagnosed glioma. Profiled with immunoSEQ multiplex PCR; TCRdb holds only in-frame clones, not every one. The sample yields some 30,000 clones, roughly four fifths seen once. Noted time point: week 47, end of study. All doses held 300 ug of mutant IDH1 20-mer peptide, with topical imiquimod. This CDR3 is built from 16 residues. Looked up from germline, CDR1 is SEHNR and CDR2 is FQNEAQ (reference sequence). V was pared by 5 bases and J by 2 bases, with 10 bases of the junction left unmatched. A remark on this clone: Its antigen remains unidentified.

The chain joins TRBV7-9 to TRBJ2-3; 7 positions agree with TRBD2. The input for sequencing was PBMCs, taken from a glioma patient whose treatment included an IDH1 peptide vaccine. This TCR was sampled from a man aged 25 to 40 with glioma. The CDR3, as DNA: TGTGCCAGCAGCCATGGACTGCGGGGGACCACAGATACGCAGTATTTT. Protein sequence: CASSHGLRGTTDTQYF. Combining the CDR3 with reference TRBV7-9 and TRBJ2-3 gives the whole variable domain DTGVSQNPRHKITKRGQNVTFRCDPISEHNRLYWYRQTLGQGPEFLTYFQNEAQLEKSRLLSDRFSAERPKGSFSTLEIQRTEQGDSAMYLCASSHGLRGTTDTQYFGPGTRLTVL.